In this sample, the clone carrying this T cell receptor beta chain turned up a few times. Regarding time point: pre-sensitization, week 0. This sample's treatment: therapeutic diphenylcyclopropenone sensitization with weekly scalp DPC. The CDR3 spans 16 residues. The trim removed 3 bases at V and 6 bases at J, leaving 10 bases unmatched. Per the germline V gene, CDR1 is SGHAT and CDR2 is FQNNGV. This record comes from a study of human T cells and chemical hapten exposure. At the level of the study: In the sensitization step, 2% DPC was placed on roughly 2 cm by roughly 2 cm of upper inner arm skin. Patients, mostly women, had alopecia areata, alopecia totalis or alopecia universalis. Patch tests of 0.01% DPC on the upper back were read at 6 days.

TCRdb re-analysed the RACE reads in MiXCR, keeping a single row per CDR3 protein. The sample shows about 120,000 distinct CDR3 sequences, less than 15% of them seen only once. V is TRBV11-2 and J is TRBJ2-3, with 9 bases matching TRBD2. The starting material was whole blood, obtained in connection with sensitization to the hapten diphenylcyclopropenone (DPC). This TCR came from a woman under 30 with alopecia areata. Some clones in this sample may be carry-over from other donors' samples. For the CDR3, the DNA is TGTGCCAGCAGCTTCACTCGCGGGGGGGCCCGGGATACGCAGTATTTT. It encodes CASSFTRGGARDTQYF.